The 28 T cell receptor beta chains below all came from one sample that was sequenced in a study of T cell changes during pregnancy in multiple sclerosis. TCRdb keeps only in-frame clones here, not all; method: immunoSEQ multiplex PCR. The sample has more than 45,000 clones, about nine tenths seen once. Sequencing was performed on CD4+ T cells from peripheral blood mononuclear cells, taken in the second trimester of pregnancy. Receptors originate from a female donor with multiple sclerosis, enrolled in a pregnancy study.

The genes are TRBV5-1 and TRBJ1-1; TRBD1 agrees at 7 bases. Trimming cost V 2 bases and J 5 bases; bases outside gene matches: 6. Germline CDR1 reads SGHRS; CDR2 reads YFSETQ. The CDR3 covers 14 residues. Written as DNA, the CDR3 is TGCGCCAGCAGCTTACGTACAGGGGTTACTGAAGCTTTCTTT. This gives the protein CASSLRTGVTEAFF. The full variable domain, its missing parts supplied by reference TRBV5-1 and TRBJ1-1, is KAGVTQTPRYLIKTRGQQVTLSCSPISGHRSVSWYQQTPGQGLQFLFEYFSETQRNKGNFPGRFSGRQFSNSRSEMNVSTLELGDSALYLCASSLRTGVTEAFFGQGTRLTVV.

The rearrangement links TRBV6-1 to TRBJ2-2, with 8 nucleotides matching TRBD1. Per the germline V gene, CDR1 is MNHNS and CDR2 is SASEGT. The CDR3 has 15 residues. J gave up 4 bases and V 6 bases, and 7 bases lay outside the gene matches. CDR3 nucleotide sequence: TGTGCCAGCAGCCTAGGACAGGGACGCACCGGGGAGCTGTTTTTT. As protein: CASSLGQGRTGELFF.

CDR3 DNA: TGCAGTGCTACTCGGGGGGATACGCAGTATTTT. Translating it yields CSATRGDTQYF. V gene TRBV20-1 combines with J gene TRBJ2-3; the D gene is possibly TRBD2 (6 bases). Trimming took off 4 bases at V and 6 bases at J, with 8 bases between the two ends. In germline, CDR1 is DFQATT, CDR2 SNEGSKA (reference sequence). This CDR3 spans 11 amino acids.

The chain joins TRBV5-6 to TRBJ2-3, with TRBD2 matching 8 bases. Trimming took 1 base from V and 3 from J; bases not matched to a gene: 7. This CDR3 is built from 16 residues. The germline V gene has CDR1 SGHDT and CDR2 YYEEEE. CDR3 DNA sequence: TGTGCCAGCAGCTTGTCCGGGGGGGCCAGGACAGATACGCAGTATTTT. Translated: CASSLSGGARTDTQYF.

This rearrangement joins TRBV19 to TRBJ1-2; 8 nucleotides match TRBD1. This CDR3 comprises 14 residues. Germline CDR1 and CDR2: LNHDA and SQIVND (reference sequence). After removal of 8 bases from V and 4 bases from J, the junction contained 9 bases not matched to a gene. CDR3 sequence (DNA): TGTGCCAGTGCTCCGGGACAGGACTTCTATGGCTACACCTTC. It is translated as CASAPGQDFYGYTF.

The chain employs TRBV12-5 and TRBJ1-1; TRBD1 is a possible D gene (6 bases). This CDR3 has 15 amino acids. Trimming left V 2 bases short and J 5 bases short, with 15 bases between. Germline values: CDR1 LGHNT, CDR2 FRNRAP. The CDR3 DNA is TGTGCTAGTGGTTTGCGGGTCTCGGGGACAACTGAAGCTTTCTTT. Its protein product is CASGLRVSGTTEAFF.

V gene TRBV20-1 combines with J gene TRBJ2-5; D not certain. V was shortened by 7 bases and J by 5 bases, with 5 bases between the two germline ends. CDR1 DFQATT and CDR2 SNEGSKA come from the germline V gene (reference sequence). The CDR3 totals 9 residues. The CDR3 nucleotides are TGCAGTGTGTCTGAGACCCAGTACTTC. Amino acid sequence: CSVSETQYF.

The rearrangement joins TRBV10-1 to TRBJ2-4, with TRBD1 matching 8 bases. V dropped 10 bases and J dropped 4; count of bases not matched to a gene: 24. CDR1 is WNHNN and CDR2 is SYGVQD in the germline V gene (reference sequence). This CDR3 comprises 19 residues. The CDR3 nucleotides are TGCGCCACCAAAAAAAAAGGGGTGTCAGGGGGCCTTCCAAAAAACATTCAGTACTTC. This gives the protein CATKKKGVSGGLPKNIQYF.

The chain is built from TRBV29-1 and TRBJ2-2; possibly TRBD2 for D (5 bases). Per the germline V gene, CDR1 is SQVTM and CDR2 is ANQGSEA. The V end was cut by 7 bases, the J end by 1 base, with 13 bases between. The length of the CDR3 is 14 residues. CDR3: CSGGERKNTGELFF. CDR3 nucleotides: TGCAGCGGGGGTGAGCGGAAGAACACCGGGGAGCTGTTTTTT.

This clone has only a few counts. The J gene is TRBJ1-1, the V gene TRBV5-1, with 8 bases matching TRBD1. The CDR3 spans 17 residues. J was trimmed by 0 bases and V by 4 bases; bases with no gene match: 11. CDR1 and CDR2 (germline): SGHRS, YFSETQ. The CDR3 region is CASSLTGTGALNTEAFF. Here the CDR3 DNA reads TGCGCCAGCAGCCTAACCGGGACAGGAGCTTTGAACACTGAAGCTTTCTTT. The full variable domain, in which reference TRBV5-1 and TRBJ1-1 provide the parts outside the CDR3, is KAGVTQTPRYLIKTRGQQVTLSCSPISGHRSVSWYQQTPGQGLQFLFEYFSETQRNKGNFPGRFSGRQFSNSRSEMNVSTLELGDSALYLCASSLTGTGALNTEAFFGQGTRLTVV.

This clone was detected only once. The chain is built from TRBV6-4 and TRBJ1-1; TRBD1 might be the D (5 bases). Germline CDR1 is MRHNA and CDR2 is SNTAGT. There are 14 residues in the CDR3. The V end was cut by 6 bases, the J end by 0 bases, with 11 bases between. The CDR3 DNA is TGTGCCAGCAGCCCAGACAGATTGAACACTGAAGCTTTCTTT. Its translation: CASSPDRLNTEAFF.

This rearrangement joins TRBV7-2 to TRBJ2-1; TRBD1 might be the D (5 bases). Trimming stripped 6 bases from V and 10 bases from J, with 13 bases between. The CDR3 has 12 residues. Germline CDR1 and CDR2: SGHTA and FQGNSA. As DNA, the CDR3 is TGTGCCAGCAGGGATCCAGGGAAGGAGCAGTTCTTC. Protein: CASRDPGKEQFF. Variable domain in full (rest from reference TRBV7-2 and TRBJ2-1): GAGVSQSPSNKVTEKGKDVELRCDPISGHTALYWYRQSLGQGLEFLIYFQGNSAPDKSGLPSDRFSAERTGGSVSTLTIQRTQQEDSAVYLCASRDPGKEQFFGPGTRLTVL.

The chain uses TRBV5-1 and TRBJ1-1; D is ambiguous. The V and J ends lost 4 bases and 6 bases respectively, with 13 bases between them. The CDR3 has 13 residues. CDR1 SGHRS and CDR2 YFSETQ come from the germline V gene. In DNA, the CDR3 is TGCGCCAGCAGCCTCCAAGAATCGGCTGAAGCTTTCTTT. It encodes CASSLQESAEAFF.

The V call is TRBV7-8, the J call TRBJ1-1; no clear D. This CDR3 has 13 residues. Between the trimmed V and J ends, which lost 2 bases and 1 base, there was a span of 5 bases. CDR1 and CDR2 from the germline V gene are SGHVS and FQNEAQ. CDR3 loop: CASSLNRNTEAFF. The CDR3 DNA reads TGTGCCAGCAGCTTAAACAGGAACACTGAAGCTTTCTTT.

As DNA, the CDR3 is TGTGCCAGCAGTGAGGCTCGGGTGTATGGCTACACCTTC. Translating it yields CASSEARVYGYTF. The rearrangement uses TRBV6-1 and TRBJ1-2; D not resolved. CDR1 MNHNS and CDR2 SASEGT come from the germline V gene. Between the trimmed V and J ends, which lost 3 bases and 5 bases, there was a span of 10 bases. The CDR3 covers 13 residues.

The chain uses TRBV6-1 and TRBJ1-1; 9 bases map to TRBD1. CDR3 length: 13 residues. The germline gives CDR1 MNHNS, CDR2 SASEGT. V lost 1 base, J lost 10 bases, and 4 bases stayed unmatched. DNA of the CDR3: TGTGCCAGCAGTGAAGGGGGGGGACAGGGAGCTTTCTTT. Protein: CASSEGGGQGAFF.

This clone was counted once. The chain recombines TRBV6-5 with TRBJ1-5; D may be TRBD1 (5 bases). The V gene's germline CDR1 is MNHEY and CDR2 SVGAGI. CDR3 size: 13 residues. The V end was cut by 4 bases, the J end by 4 bases, with 8 bases between. CDR3 nucleotide sequence: TGTGCCAGCAGTTCGACAGCAAATCAGCCCCAGCATTTT. It encodes CASSSTANQPQHF.

The chain combines TRBV7-8 with TRBJ2-7; D possibly corresponds to TRBD1 (5 bases). The V end lost 10 bases, the J end lost 1 base, and 14 bases lay between the germline ends. The CDR3 contains 13 residues. CDR1 is SGHVS and CDR2 is FQNEAQ in the germline V gene. The chain's CDR3 is CATTRRGSYEQYF. The CDR3 DNA sequence: TGTGCCACTACCCGTAGGGGTTCCTACGAGCAGTACTTC.

This chain links TRBV6-5 with TRBJ1-1; D gene ambiguous. The CDR3 extends over 12 amino acids. V lost 3 bases and J 8 bases, leaving 10 bases between the germline ends. Germline V gene data show CDR1 as MNHEY and CDR2 as SVGAGI. CDR3 in amino acids: CASSYGAGEAFF. The CDR3 bases are TGTGCCAGCAGTTATGGCGCAGGCGAAGCTTTCTTT.

This rearrangement joins TRBV14 to TRBJ2-1; no clear D. The V end lost 1 base, the J end lost 0 bases, and 7 bases lay between the germline ends. The CDR3 has 15 residues. The germline CDR1 and CDR2 sequences are SGHDN and FVKESK. CDR3 sequence: CASSQGHGSYNEQFF. As DNA, the CDR3 is TGTGCCAGCAGCCAAGGACACGGCTCCTACAATGAGCAGTTCTTC.

This chain uses TRBV18 with TRBJ2-7; TRBD1 aligns across 12 bases. Germline V gene data show CDR1 as KGHSH and CDR2 as LQKENI. V lost 2 bases and J lost 1; bases outside the gene matches: 6. The CDR3 is 17 residues long. The CDR3 is CASSPGTGGGGSYEQYF. The CDR3 DNA reads as TGTGCCAGCTCACCAGGGACAGGGGGCGGAGGATCCTACGAGCAGTACTTC.

This clone has a single count. The chain links TRBV27 to TRBJ2-1; 8 nucleotides line up with TRBD2. The germline V gene has CDR1 MNHEY and CDR2 SMNVEV (reference sequence). The CDR3 runs 16 residues. V lost 3 bases, J lost 7 bases, and 11 bases stayed unmatched. The CDR3 DNA is TGTGCCAGCAGTTTTTTGGACGGGGGGGCTACGAATGAGCAGTTCTTC. Encoded protein: CASSFLDGGATNEQFF.

This sequence joins TRBV9 and TRBJ1-2; TRBD1 aligns across 10 bases. The V gene end was trimmed by 0 bases and the J gene end by 1 base; junction bases not matched to a gene: 3. Germline CDR1 and CDR2: SGDLS and YYNGEE. This CDR3 has 16 amino acids. The CDR3 bases are TGTGCCAGCAGCGTAGGGGACAGGGGATATAACTATGGCTACACCTTC. This codes for CASSVGDRGYNYGYTF.

V is TRBV2 and J is TRBJ2-7, with TRBD2 matching 8 bases. Germline loops: CDR1 SNHLY, CDR2 FYNNEI. The CDR3 loop spans 12 amino acids. With V trimmed by 8 bases and J by 2 bases, 2 bases remained unmatched. The CDR3 loop is CASRGGTYEQYF. In nucleotides, the CDR3 is TGTGCCAGCCGGGGGGGGACCTACGAGCAGTACTTC. Full variable domain (remainder filled in from reference TRBV2 and TRBJ2-7): EPEVTQTPSHQVTQMGQEVILRCVPISNHLYFYWYRQILGQKVEFLVSFYNNEISEKSEIFDDQFSVERPDGSNFTLKIRSTKLEDSAMYFCASRGGTYEQYFGPGTRLTVT.

This clone has a single count. The V call is TRBV30, the J call TRBJ2-7; tentatively, D is TRBD1 (5 bases). Deletions cut 3 bases from V and 0 bases from J, with 9 bases between. The CDR3 consists of 13 residues. Germline V gene data show CDR1 as GTSNPN and CDR2 as SVGIG (reference sequence). CDR3 coding DNA: TGTGCCTGGAGCTACAGGAGCTCCTACGAGCAGTACTTC. Translating it yields CAWSYRSSYEQYF.

CDR3 sequence: CASSRGTGQETQYF. CDR3 bases: TGTGCCAGCTCACGGGGGACAGGACAAGAGACCCAGTACTTC. The chain couples TRBV18 to TRBJ2-5; 8 bases fit TRBD1. The germline gives CDR1 KGHSH, CDR2 LQKENI. This CDR3 spans 14 amino acids. Losses at the gene ends were 4 bases for V and 2 bases for J; bases not matched to a gene: 3.

The rearrangement uses TRBV19 and TRBJ1-2; no clear D gene. The CDR3 runs 13 residues. V lost 1 base and J lost 7, with 10 bases in between. Germline loops: CDR1 LNHDA, CDR2 SQIVND (reference sequence). The CDR3 DNA reads TGTGCCAGTAGTATAGGGCCGGGAGGTGGCTACACCTTC. It specifies CASSIGPGGGYTF.

The chain links TRBV19 to TRBJ2-5; 10 nucleotides line up with TRBD1. The CDR3 runs 16 residues. From germline, CDR1 is LNHDA and CDR2 SQIVND (reference sequence). The junction had 8 bases not matched to a gene; V was cut back by 2 bases and J by 5 bases. As DNA, the CDR3 is TGTGCCAGTAGTATATCCCGGGGACAGGGGATGGAGACCCAGTACTTC. Amino acids: CASSISRGQGMETQYF.